Below, 20 T cell receptor beta chains from the same sample are listed, as sequenced in a study of a mutant IDH1 vaccine in newly diagnosed glioma. The time point denotes: week 35, safety follow-up. The content of each vaccine dose was 300 ug of mutant IDH1 20-mer peptide, and topical imiquimod accompanied it. Their recognized antigens are unknown. Profiled with immunoSEQ multiplex PCR; TCRdb holds only in-frame clones, not every one. The sample has about 42,000 clones, 65% to 90% seen once. The specimen comprised PBMCs, sampled from a glioma patient whose treatment included an IDH1 peptide vaccine. All receptors derive from a woman in her forties or fifties with glioma.

V and J are TRBV7-9 and TRBJ2-7; D not resolved. The CDR3 has 16 residues. CDR1 and CDR2 from the germline V gene are SEHNR and FQNEAQ (reference sequence). V lost 3 bases and J 4 bases, leaving 19 bases between the germline ends. CDR3 residues: CASSFRPAEEKYEQYF. The CDR3 DNA sequence: TGTGCCAGCAGCTTCCGACCGGCCGAGGAGAAATACGAGCAGTACTTC.

CDR3 region: CASSKMGQGSSYNSPLHF. The CDR3 DNA reads as TGTGCCAGCAGCAAAATGGGACAGGGCAGCTCCTATAATTCACCCCTCCACTTT. This rearrangement joins TRBV7-6 to TRBJ1-6, with 9 bases aligning to TRBD1. CDR3 length: 18 amino acids. V trimming: 5 bases; J trimming: 0 bases; junction bases outside the gene matches: 8. Germline CDR1 SGHVS, CDR2 FNYEAQ.

The chain uses TRBV5-4 and TRBJ2-3; D uncertain. The CDR3 has 14 residues. Germline V gives CDR1 SGHNT, CDR2 YYREEE (reference sequence). Trimming took 0 bases from V and 0 from J, leaving 5 bases between them. CDR3: CASSLDSSTDTQYF. CDR3 bases: TGTGCCAGCAGCTTGGATTCCAGCACAGATACGCAGTATTTT.

This clone is a singleton in its sample. One end of the junction varies from germline; a read error may be responsible. The chain combines TRBV5-1 with TRBJ1-1; maybe TRBD1 (6 bases). The CDR3 has 15 residues. Germline V CDR1 and CDR2: SGHRS, YFSETQ. The CDR3 loop is CASRFDRGLDTEAFF. The DNA for the CDR3 is TGCGCCAGCCGCTTCGATCGGGGGCTCGACACTGAAGCTTTCTTT.

The chain joins TRBV29-1 to TRBJ1-4; TRBD1 is a possible D gene (6 bases). The germline gives CDR1 SQVTM, CDR2 ANQGSEA. The CDR3 runs to 11 residues. V was trimmed by 4 bases and J by 10 bases, leaving 10 bases between them. The CDR3 region has the DNA TGCAGCGTTGTACAGGGAACAAAACTGTTTTTT. This encodes CSVVQGTKLFF. The full variable domain, its missing parts supplied by reference TRBV29-1 and TRBJ1-4, is SAVISQKPSRDICQRGTSLTIQCQVDSQVTMMFWYRQQPGQSLTLIATANQGSEATYESGFVIDKFPISRPNLTFSTLTVSNMSPEDSSIYLCSVVQGTKLFFGSGTQLSVL.

This clone occurred once. This sequence joins TRBV5-1 and TRBJ2-7, with 7 bases lining up with TRBD1. CDR3 length: 15 amino acids. V was clipped by 4 bases and J by 0 bases; unmatched bases: 7. Germline CDR1 reads SGHRS; CDR2 reads YFSETQ. CDR3 in amino acids: CASSPRQGTSYEQYF. The CDR3 region has the DNA TGCGCCAGCAGCCCCCGACAGGGTACCTCCTACGAGCAGTACTTC.

This clone was seen just once. This chain uses TRBV5-1 with TRBJ2-7; 8 bases fit TRBD1. The CDR3 is 16 residues long. V gave up 4 bases and J gave up 3 bases; unmatched junction bases: 12. The germline V gene has CDR1 SGHRS and CDR2 YFSETQ. The CDR3 sequence: CASSPQGQGFYYEQYF. As DNA, the CDR3 is TGCGCCAGCAGCCCACAAGGACAGGGATTTTACTACGAGCAGTACTTC.

The V call is TRBV19, the J call TRBJ1-2; 7 bases agree with TRBD1. The V gene end was trimmed by 7 bases and the J gene end by 8 bases; junction bases not matched to a gene: 13. The length of the CDR3 is 14 residues. The V gene's germline CDR1 is LNHDA and CDR2 SQIVND (reference sequence). The CDR3: CASKWDSLNGGYTF. The CDR3 DNA is TGTGCCAGTAAGTGGGACAGCCTAAACGGAGGCTACACCTTC. The entire variable domain, with the rest obtained from reference TRBV19 and TRBJ1-2, is as follows: DGGITQSPKYLFRKEGQNVTLSCEQNLNHDAMYWYRQDPGQGLRLIYYSQIVNDFQKGDIAEGYSVSREKKESFPLTVTSAQKNPTAFYLCASKWDSLNGGYTFGSGTRLTVV.

The chain combines TRBV2 with TRBJ1-2, with D tentatively TRBD1 (6 bases). Trimming took off 5 bases at V and 2 bases at J, with 12 bases between the two ends. This CDR3 has 14 amino acids. The germline V gene has CDR1 SNHLY and CDR2 FYNNEI. The CDR3 here is CASSSGGLNYGYTF. The CDR3, as DNA: TGTGCCAGCAGTTCTGGGGGCTTGAACTATGGCTACACCTTC.

This chain uses TRBV5-6 with TRBJ1-4; D is unclear. V lost 4 bases and J lost 4, with 17 bases in between. Germline V lookup: CDR1 SGHDT, CDR2 YYEEEE. CDR3 length equals 16 residues. CDR3 sequence reads: CASSNDDWGFNEKLFF. CDR3 bases: TGTGCCAGCAGCAATGATGACTGGGGATTTAATGAAAAACTGTTTTTT.

V and J are TRBV2 and TRBJ1-1; D unclear. V was shortened by 6 bases and J by 0 bases, with 14 bases between the two germline ends. Germline V CDR1 and CDR2: SNHLY, FYNNEI. CDR3 length: 15 amino acids. The CDR3 is CASRGTMAVNTEAFF. DNA of the CDR3: TGTGCCAGCAGAGGAACGATGGCAGTGAACACTGAAGCTTTCTTT.

This clone was counted a single time. V gene TRBV12-5 combines with J gene TRBJ1-2; D perhaps matches TRBD1 (5 bases). The CDR3 sequence is 20 residues long. The germline V and J ends were trimmed by 4 bases and 1 base, with 28 bases remaining between them. The germline CDR1 and CDR2 sequences are LGHNT and FRNRAP. CDR3 residues: CASGYPGGSADIRSNYGYTF. CDR3 bases: TGTGCTAGTGGTTATCCGGGGGGAAGCGCCGACATACGAAGTAACTATGGCTACACCTTC.

The chain is built from TRBV7-2 and TRBJ2-2; 13 nucleotides line up with TRBD2. Germline assignment: CDR1 SGHTA and CDR2 FQGNSA. The CDR3 spans 18 residues. Trimming cost V 5 bases and J 3 bases; bases outside gene matches: 9. The CDR3 reads CASSGGTSGVFYTGELFF. In nucleotides, the CDR3 is TGTGCCAGCAGCGGGGGGACTAGCGGGGTCTTTTACACCGGGGAGCTGTTTTTT. Drawing the rest from reference TRBV7-2 and TRBJ2-2, the complete variable domain is GAGVSQSPSNKVTEKGKDVELRCDPISGHTALYWYRQSLGQGLEFLIYFQGNSAPDKSGLPSDRFSAERTGGSVSTLTIQRTQQEDSAVYLCASSGGTSGVFYTGELFFGEGSRLTVL.

The rearrangement uses TRBV18 and TRBJ2-3; D gene unclear. This CDR3 comprises 15 residues. Germline CDR1 KGHSH, CDR2 LQKENI. V lost 2 bases and J lost 1, with 10 bases in between. The CDR3 spells CASSPGYSRTDTQYF. In DNA, the CDR3 is TGTGCCAGCTCACCAGGGTACAGCCGCACAGATACGCAGTATTTT.

The chain has TRBV4-1 and TRBJ1-4; TRBD1 matches 9 bases. The CDR3 length is 14 residues. J lost 7 bases, V lost 4 bases, and 4 bases had no gene match. Germline CDR1 and CDR2: MGHRA and YSYEKL. The CDR3 protein is CASSPDRGGEKLFF. DNA of the CDR3: TGCGCCAGCAGCCCGGACAGGGGTGGTGAAAAACTGTTTTTT.

This sequence joins TRBV7-9 and TRBJ2-3; 7 bases line up with TRBD1. CDR1 SEHNR and CDR2 FQNEAQ come from the germline V gene (reference sequence). V shed 5 bases, J shed 4 bases, and the junction held 9 bases outside the gene matches. The CDR3 loop spans 15 amino acids. The CDR3 sequence: CASSLGQARPDTQYF. In nucleotides, the CDR3 is TGTGCCAGCAGCCTTGGACAGGCTCGGCCAGATACGCAGTATTTT.

The rearrangement uses TRBV5-1 and TRBJ1-2; 9 nucleotides line up with TRBD1. The CDR3 has 15 residues. The V segment lost 0 bases and the J segment 3 bases; nucleotides outside the gene matches: 3. The germline gives CDR1 SGHRS, CDR2 YFSETQ. CDR3 region: CASSLGDREYYGYTF. For the CDR3, the DNA is TGCGCCAGCAGCTTGGGGGACAGGGAGTACTATGGCTACACCTTC. Full variable domain (rest looked up from reference TRBV5-1 and TRBJ1-2): KAGVTQTPRYLIKTRGQQVTLSCSPISGHRSVSWYQQTPGQGLQFLFEYFSETQRNKGNFPGRFSGRQFSNSRSEMNVSTLELGDSALYLCASSLGDREYYGYTFGSGTRLTVV.

This chain joins TRBV5-1 and TRBJ1-2; TRBD1 matches at 7 bases. This CDR3 spans 16 amino acids. Germline CDR1 and CDR2: SGHRS and YFSETQ. Germline trimming cut 3 bases from V and 1 base from J; bases unmatched to any gene: 9. The CDR3 sequence: CASSSGQESFNYGYTF. The CDR3 DNA reads TGCGCCAGCAGCTCAGGACAGGAGTCCTTTAACTATGGCTACACCTTC.

The chain combines TRBV5-4 with TRBJ2-1; TRBD1 matches 8 bases. The CDR3 extends over 15 amino acids. CDR1 is SGHNT and CDR2 is YYREEE in the germline V gene (reference sequence). The J segment lost 5 bases and the V segment lost 5 bases, leaving 9 bases of the junction unmatched. CDR3 DNA: TGTGCCAGCAGTCAAGGACAGGGCCATAACAATGAGCAGTTCTTC. The encoded protein is CASSQGQGHNNEQFF. Variable domain in full (rest from reference TRBV5-4 and TRBJ2-1): ETGVTQSPTHLIKTRGQQVTLRCSSQSGHNTVSWYQQALGQGPQFIFQYYREEENGRGNFPPRFSGLQFPNYSSELNVNALELDDSALYLCASSQGQGHNNEQFFGPGTRLTVL.

The CDR3 spells CASSRPGYQPQHF. As DNA, the CDR3 is TGTGCCAGTAGTCGGCCAGGGTATCAGCCCCAGCATTTT. The chain links TRBV19 to TRBJ1-5, with D perhaps matching TRBD1 (5 bases). The germline V gene encodes CDR1 LNHDA and CDR2 SQIVND (reference sequence). V lost 5 bases and J 5 bases, leaving 10 bases between the germline ends. There are 13 residues in the CDR3.